This record concerns one TCR beta chain sequence. The CDR3 has 16 residues. Unmatched junction bases numbered 9, after V lost 6 bases and J lost 1 base. Germline CDR1 SGHVS, CDR2 FNYEAQ. A J-beta primer mix and a sample-barcoded 5' primer were used in a second PCR of about 6 to 12 cycles. In TCRdb, the 5' RACE reads were re-called with MiXCR into one record per CDR3 protein. The table includes hundreds of thousands of distinct CDR3 sequences, roughly 25% detected once. The sample comes from a study of blood T cells in healthy people across ages. The same data also went into a second study, on T cells of mothers and their children.

This TCR was recovered from a boy younger than 18 in good health. Specimen: blood. J is TRBJ2-5 and V is TRBV7-6; TRBD2 matches at 9 bases. Here the CDR3 reads CASRRRAGGRQETQYF. As DNA, the CDR3 is TGTGCCAGCAGAAGAAGAGCGGGGGGACGCCAAGAGACCCAGTACTTC.